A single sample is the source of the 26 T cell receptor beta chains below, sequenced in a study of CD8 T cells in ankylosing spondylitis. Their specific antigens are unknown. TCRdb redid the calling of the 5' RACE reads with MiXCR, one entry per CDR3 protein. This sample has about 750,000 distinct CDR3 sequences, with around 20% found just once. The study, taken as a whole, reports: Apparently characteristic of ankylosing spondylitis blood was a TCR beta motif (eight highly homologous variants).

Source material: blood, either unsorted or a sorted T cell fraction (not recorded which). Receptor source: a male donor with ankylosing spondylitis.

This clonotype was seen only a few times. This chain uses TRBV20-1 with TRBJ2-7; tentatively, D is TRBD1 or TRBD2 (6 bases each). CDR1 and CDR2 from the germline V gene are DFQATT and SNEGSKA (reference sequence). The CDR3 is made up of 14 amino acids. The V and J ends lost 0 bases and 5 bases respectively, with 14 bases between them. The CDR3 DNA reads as TGCAGTGCTAGAGATTTAGGGGGGATGAACGAGCAGTACTTC. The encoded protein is CSARDLGGMNEQYF.

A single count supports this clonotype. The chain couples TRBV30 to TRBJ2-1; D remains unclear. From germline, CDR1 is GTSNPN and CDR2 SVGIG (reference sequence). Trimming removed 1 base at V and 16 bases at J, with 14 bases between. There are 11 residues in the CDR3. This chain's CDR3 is CAWSDPGHLFF. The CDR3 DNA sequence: TGTGCCTGGAGTGACCCGGGTCACCTTTTCTTC. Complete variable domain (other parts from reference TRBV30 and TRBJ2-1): SQTIHQWPATLVQPVGSPLSLECTVEGTSNPNLYWYRQAAGRGLQLLFYSVGIGQISSEVPQNLSASRPQDRQFILSSKKLLLSDSGFYLCAWSDPGHLFFGPGTRLTVL.

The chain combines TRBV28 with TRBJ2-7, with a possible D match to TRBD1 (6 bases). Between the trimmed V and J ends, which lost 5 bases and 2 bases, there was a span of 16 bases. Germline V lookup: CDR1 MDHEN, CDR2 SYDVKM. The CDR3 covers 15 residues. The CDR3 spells CASSPNDRTAYEQYF. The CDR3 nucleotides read TGTGCCAGCAGTCCCAATGACAGGACCGCCTACGAGCAGTACTTC. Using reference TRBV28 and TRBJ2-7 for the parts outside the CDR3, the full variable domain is DVKVTQSSRYLVKRTGEKVFLECVQDMDHENMFWYRQDPGLGLRLIYFSYDVKMKEKGDIPEGYSVSREKKERFSLILESASTNQTSMYLCASSPNDRTAYEQYFGPGTRLTVT.

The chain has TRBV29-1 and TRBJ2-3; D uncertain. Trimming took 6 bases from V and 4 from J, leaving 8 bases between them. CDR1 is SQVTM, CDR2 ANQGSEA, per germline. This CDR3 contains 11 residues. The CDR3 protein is CSVDGPDTQYF. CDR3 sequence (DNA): TGCAGCGTAGACGGTCCAGATACGCAGTATTTT.

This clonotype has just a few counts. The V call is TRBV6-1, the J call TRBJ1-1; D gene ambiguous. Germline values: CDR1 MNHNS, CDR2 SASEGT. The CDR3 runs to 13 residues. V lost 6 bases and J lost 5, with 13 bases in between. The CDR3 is CASRVFLGTEAFF. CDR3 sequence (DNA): TGTGCCAGCAGGGTTTTTTTGGGGACTGAAGCTTTCTTT.

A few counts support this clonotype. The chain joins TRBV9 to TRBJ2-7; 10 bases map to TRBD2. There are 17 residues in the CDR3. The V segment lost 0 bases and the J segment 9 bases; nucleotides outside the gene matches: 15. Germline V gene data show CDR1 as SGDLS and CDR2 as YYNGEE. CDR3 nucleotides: TGTGCCAGCAGCGTAGTCCCCCCCGGACTAGCGGTACATGGGCAGTACTTC. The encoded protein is CASSVVPPGLAVHGQYF.

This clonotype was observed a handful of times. CDR3: CASSSRVWDTEAFF. CDR3 nucleotides: TGTGCCAGCAGTTCCCGGGTTTGGGACACTGAAGCTTTCTTT. V and J are TRBV6-2 or TRBV6-3 and TRBJ1-1; no reliable D call. Germline V lookup: CDR1 MNHEY, CDR2 SVGEGT. The CDR3 length is 14 residues. V lost 4 bases to trimming and J lost 3 bases, with 12 bases between them.

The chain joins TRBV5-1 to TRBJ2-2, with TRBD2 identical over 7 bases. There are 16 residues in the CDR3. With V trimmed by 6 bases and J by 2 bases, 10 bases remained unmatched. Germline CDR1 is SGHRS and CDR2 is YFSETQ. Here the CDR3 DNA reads TGCGCCAGCAACCACTGGGACTACCTCAACACCGGGGAGCTGTTTTTT. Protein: CASNHWDYLNTGELFF.

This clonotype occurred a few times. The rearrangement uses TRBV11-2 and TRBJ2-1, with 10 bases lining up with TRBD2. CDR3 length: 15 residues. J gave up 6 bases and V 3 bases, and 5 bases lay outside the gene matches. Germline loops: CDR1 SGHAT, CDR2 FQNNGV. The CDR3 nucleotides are TGTGCCAGCAGCTTTCTAGCGGGAGTACTCAATGAGCAGTTCTTC. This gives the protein CASSFLAGVLNEQFF.

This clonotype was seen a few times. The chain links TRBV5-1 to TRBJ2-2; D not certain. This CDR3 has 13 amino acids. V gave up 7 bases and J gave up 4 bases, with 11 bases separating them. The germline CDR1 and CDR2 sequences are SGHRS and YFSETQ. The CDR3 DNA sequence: TGCGCCAGCGGGTATACGGGCACCGGGGAGCTGTTTTTT. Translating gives CASGYTGTGELFF.

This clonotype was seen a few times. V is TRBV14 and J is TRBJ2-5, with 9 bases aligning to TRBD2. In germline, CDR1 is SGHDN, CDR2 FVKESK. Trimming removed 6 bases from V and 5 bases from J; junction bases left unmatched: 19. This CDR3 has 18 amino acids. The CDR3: CASSLFVAGGPGVETQYF. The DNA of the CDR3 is TGTGCCAGCAGTCTCTTTGTTGCGGGAGGGCCGGGCGTGGAGACCCAGTACTTC.

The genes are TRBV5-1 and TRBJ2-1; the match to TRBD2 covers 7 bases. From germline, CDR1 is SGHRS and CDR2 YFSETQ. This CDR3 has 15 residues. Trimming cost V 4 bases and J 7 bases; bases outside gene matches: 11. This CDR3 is CASSPPLGLPNEQFF. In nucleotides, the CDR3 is TGCGCCAGCAGCCCCCCCCTGGGACTACCTAATGAGCAGTTCTTC. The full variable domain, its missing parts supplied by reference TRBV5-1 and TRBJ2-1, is KAGVTQTPRYLIKTRGQQVTLSCSPISGHRSVSWYQQTPGQGLQFLFEYFSETQRNKGNFPGRFSGRQFSNSRSEMNVSTLELGDSALYLCASSPPLGLPNEQFFGPGTRLTVL.

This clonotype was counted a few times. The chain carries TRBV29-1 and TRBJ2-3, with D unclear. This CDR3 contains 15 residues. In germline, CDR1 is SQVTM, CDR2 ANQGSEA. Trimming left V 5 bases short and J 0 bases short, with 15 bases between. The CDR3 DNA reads TGCAGCGTTAACCCGGGCCTGCTTAGCACAGATACGCAGTATTTT. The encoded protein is CSVNPGLLSTDTQYF.

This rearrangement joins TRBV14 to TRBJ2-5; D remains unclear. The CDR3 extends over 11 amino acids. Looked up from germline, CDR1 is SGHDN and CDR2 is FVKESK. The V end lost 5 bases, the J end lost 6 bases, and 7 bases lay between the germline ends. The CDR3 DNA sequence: TGTGCCAGCAGCAGGGTGCAGACCCAGTACTTC. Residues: CASSRVQTQYF.

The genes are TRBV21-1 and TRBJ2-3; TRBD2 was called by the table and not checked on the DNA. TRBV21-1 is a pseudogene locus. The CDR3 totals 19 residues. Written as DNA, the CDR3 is TGTGCCAGCAAGCCGCCTAGCGGGAGGCTATGGGGAGGCACAGATACGCAGTATTTT. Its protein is CASKPPSGRLWGGTDTQYF.

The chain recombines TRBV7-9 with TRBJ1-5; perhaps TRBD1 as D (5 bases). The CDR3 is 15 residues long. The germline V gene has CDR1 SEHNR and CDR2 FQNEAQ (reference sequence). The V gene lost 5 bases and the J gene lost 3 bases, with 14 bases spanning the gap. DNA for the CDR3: TGTGCCAGCAGCCCCAGCGGGACCCTCAATCAGCCCCAGCATTTT. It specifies CASSPSGTLNQPQHF.

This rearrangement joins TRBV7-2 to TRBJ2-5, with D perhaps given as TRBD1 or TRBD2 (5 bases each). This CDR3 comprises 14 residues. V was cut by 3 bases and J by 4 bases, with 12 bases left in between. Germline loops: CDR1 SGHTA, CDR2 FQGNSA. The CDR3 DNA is TGTGCCAGCAGCTTTCACGGGGCCGTAGAGACCCAGTACTTC. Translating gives CASSFHGAVETQYF.

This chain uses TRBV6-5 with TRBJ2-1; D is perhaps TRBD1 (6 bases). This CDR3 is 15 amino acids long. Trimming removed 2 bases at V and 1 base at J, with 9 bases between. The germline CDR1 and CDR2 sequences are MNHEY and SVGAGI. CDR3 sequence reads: CASSYRQASYNEQFF. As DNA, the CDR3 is TGTGCCAGCAGTTACCGACAGGCTTCCTACAATGAGCAGTTCTTC.

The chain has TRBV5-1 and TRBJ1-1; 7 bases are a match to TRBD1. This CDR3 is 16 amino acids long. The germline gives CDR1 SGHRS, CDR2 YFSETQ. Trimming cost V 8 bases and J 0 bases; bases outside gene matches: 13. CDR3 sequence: CASRQGVDSLNTEAFF. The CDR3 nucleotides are TGCGCCAGTCGACAGGGAGTCGACAGCTTGAACACTGAAGCTTTCTTT.

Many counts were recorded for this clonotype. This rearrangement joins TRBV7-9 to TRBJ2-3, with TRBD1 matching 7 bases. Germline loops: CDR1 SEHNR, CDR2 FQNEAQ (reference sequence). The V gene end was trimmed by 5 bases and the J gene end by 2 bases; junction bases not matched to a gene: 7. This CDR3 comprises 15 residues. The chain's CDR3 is CASSEDGTDTDTQYF. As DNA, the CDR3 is TGTGCCAGCAGCGAAGACGGGACAGACACAGATACGCAGTATTTT.

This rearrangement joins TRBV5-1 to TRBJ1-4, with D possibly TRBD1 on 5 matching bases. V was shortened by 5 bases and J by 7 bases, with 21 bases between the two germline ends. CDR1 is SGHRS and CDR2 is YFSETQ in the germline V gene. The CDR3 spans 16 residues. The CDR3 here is CASSSAPGSSGEKLFF. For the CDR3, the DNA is TGCGCCAGCAGTTCAGCCCCAGGGTCCTCGGGTGAAAAACTGTTTTTT.

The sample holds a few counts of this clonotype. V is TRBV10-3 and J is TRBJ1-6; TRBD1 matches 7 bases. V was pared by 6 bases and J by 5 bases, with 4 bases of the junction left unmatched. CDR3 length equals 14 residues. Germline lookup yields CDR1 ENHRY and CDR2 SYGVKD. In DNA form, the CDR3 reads TGTGCCATCAGATTTGACAGGGATAATTCACCCCTCCACTTT. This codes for CAIRFDRDNSPLHF.

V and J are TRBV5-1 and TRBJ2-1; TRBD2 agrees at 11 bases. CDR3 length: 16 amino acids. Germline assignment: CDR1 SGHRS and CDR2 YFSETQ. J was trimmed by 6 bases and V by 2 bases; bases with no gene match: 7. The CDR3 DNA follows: TGCGCCAGCAGCTTAAGTAGCGGGGGGGCCTTCAATGAGCAGTTCTTC. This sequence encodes CASSLSSGGAFNEQFF.

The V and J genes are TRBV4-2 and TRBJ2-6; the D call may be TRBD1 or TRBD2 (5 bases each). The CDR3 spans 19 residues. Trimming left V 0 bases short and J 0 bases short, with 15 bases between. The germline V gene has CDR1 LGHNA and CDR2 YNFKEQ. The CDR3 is CASSQDTGTVASGANVLTF. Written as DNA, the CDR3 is TGTGCCAGCAGCCAAGATACCGGGACGGTAGCCTCTGGGGCCAACGTCCTGACTTTC.

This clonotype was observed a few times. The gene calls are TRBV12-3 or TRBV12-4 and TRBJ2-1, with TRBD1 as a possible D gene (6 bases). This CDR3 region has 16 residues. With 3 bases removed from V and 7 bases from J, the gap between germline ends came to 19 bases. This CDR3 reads CASSLTGLSWENEQFF. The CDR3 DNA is TGTGCCAGCAGTTTGACAGGTCTCTCGTGGGAGAATGAGCAGTTCTTC.

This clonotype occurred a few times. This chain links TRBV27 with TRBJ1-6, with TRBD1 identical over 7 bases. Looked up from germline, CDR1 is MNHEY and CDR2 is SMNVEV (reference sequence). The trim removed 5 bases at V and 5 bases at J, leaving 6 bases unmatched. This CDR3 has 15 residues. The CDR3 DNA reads TGTGCCAGCAGTAAAGGGACAGCAAATAATTCACCCCTCCACTTT. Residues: CASSKGTANNSPLHF.